The 6 T cell receptor beta chains below come from one sample, sequenced in a study of blood T cell repertoires in COVID-19. Produced via immunoSEQ multiplex PCR; TCRdb's table is partial and in-frame only. The sample yields about 140,000 clones, about 88% seen once. The sample taken for sequencing was peripheral blood. The receptors originated from a human donor with COVID-19, enrolled during active disease. The donor label of this sample is uncertain.

The chain employs TRBV5-5 and TRBJ1-4, with 8 bases matching TRBD1. The CDR3 extends over 13 amino acids. V trimming: 10 bases; J trimming: 3 bases; junction bases outside the gene matches: 5. Germline lookup yields CDR1 SGHKS and CDR2 YYEKEE (reference sequence). The DNA of the CDR3 is TGTGCCTCGGAGGGACAGGCTAATGAAAAACTGTTTTTT. Its protein is CASEGQANEKLFF.

This clone was detected a few times. The chain uses TRBV5-1 and TRBJ1-5; tentatively, D is TRBD1 (6 bases). The V gene lost 0 bases and the J gene lost 2 bases, with 9 bases spanning the gap. The CDR3 runs to 15 residues. The germline gives CDR1 SGHRS, CDR2 YFSETQ. CDR3 protein: CASSLGEGGNQPQHF. The CDR3 DNA reads as TGCGCCAGCAGCTTGGGGGAGGGGGGCAATCAGCCCCAGCATTTT.

The V call is TRBV18, the J call TRBJ1-1, with 10 bases fitting TRBD1. Germline lookup yields CDR1 KGHSH and CDR2 LQKENI. The V and J ends lost 0 bases and 11 bases, in that order; junction bases with no gene match: 3. The CDR3 loop spans 13 amino acids. DNA of the CDR3: TGTGCCAGCTCACCACCGGGACAGGGGCGGGCTTTCTTT. Its protein is CASSPPGQGRAFF.

V usage is TRBV5-5 and J usage is TRBJ2-1; TRBD1 matches 8 bases. Germline CDR1 and CDR2: SGHKS and YYEKEE (reference sequence). The CDR3 runs 17 residues. Losses at the gene ends were 4 bases for V and 3 bases for J; bases not matched to a gene: 12. Here the CDR3 DNA reads TGTGCCAGCAGCCCTTGGGGAGCTGGGACAGGCTACAATGAGCAGTTCTTC. It codes for CASSPWGAGTGYNEQFF.

The chain has TRBV5-1 and TRBJ1-4; 8 bases fit TRBD1. Germline CDR1 is SGHRS and CDR2 is YFSETQ. The CDR3 totals 16 residues. The J segment lost 3 bases and the V segment lost 3 bases, leaving 7 bases of the junction unmatched. The CDR3 here is CASSSNPGQANEKLFF. Here the CDR3 DNA reads TGCGCCAGCAGCTCTAATCCGGGACAGGCTAATGAAAAACTGTTTTTT. The full variable domain, completed using reference TRBV5-1 and TRBJ1-4, is KAGVTQTPRYLIKTRGQQVTLSCSPISGHRSVSWYQQTPGQGLQFLFEYFSETQRNKGNFPGRFSGRQFSNSRSEMNVSTLELGDSALYLCASSSNPGQANEKLFFGSGTQLSVL.

This clone was seen a few times. The chain uses TRBV18 and TRBJ1-2; no firm D call. V lost 2 bases and J lost 5, with 15 bases in between. The CDR3 has 15 residues. The germline V gene has CDR1 KGHSH and CDR2 LQKENI. CDR3 protein: CASSPGEDILYGYTF. DNA for the CDR3: TGTGCCAGCTCACCAGGGGAGGATATCCTATATGGCTACACCTTC.